The sample holds a few counts of the clone carrying this TCR beta chain. The length of the CDR3 is 19 residues. Losses at the gene ends were 4 bases for V and 1 base for J; bases not matched to a gene: 14. Germline-derived CDR1 and CDR2 are MGHRA and YSYEKL. The data were taken from a study of immune heterogeneity within non-small cell lung tumors. Study-level information: Histologically, several tumors were squamous cell carcinomas and nine to ten were non-squamous carcinomas. The remaining 1 tumor was not otherwise specified.

For each sample, template was approximately 0.6 ug of bulk tumor genomic DNA. In surgery, several biopsies were collected from each primary tumor at widely spaced sites. Curative operations were performed on patients who had untreated, newly diagnosed non-small cell lung cancer. With 32 V and 13 J primers, multiplex PCR amplified the TCR beta CDR3. TCRdb re-called the multiplex PCR reads through MiXCR, storing one row per CDR3 protein. The top ten hold over 8.5% of the sample, which has around 6,000 distinct CDR3 sequences, approximately 22% seen once. The chain couples TRBV4-1 to TRBJ2-4, with 9 bases that match TRBD1. The source is a man aged 70-80 years with non-small cell lung cancer. The sequenced material came from lung tumor tissue. This CDR3 reads CASSPRADRGNMAKNIQYF. Here the CDR3 DNA reads TGCGCCAGCAGCCCGAGGGCCGACAGGGGGAATATGGCCAAAAACATTCAGTACTTC.